The TCR beta chain under discussion was sequenced for a study of CD8+ T cells in alopecia areata. Study as a whole: In an open-label trial, patients got 5 to 10 mg tofacitinib twice daily. Study results and caveats: It was less clear whether patients shared TCRs than it was in mice, possibly because of HLA.

RNA extraction and reverse transcription yielded cDNA as sequencing template. Here immunoSEQ multiplex PCR was the method, and the copy in TCRdb shows in-frame clones only, minus some. The sample lists approximately 180,000 clones; less than 65% were seen once. This CDR3 region has 14 residues. J gave up 2 bases and V 4 bases, and 3 bases lay outside the gene matches. Note on this clone: The antigen remains unidentified.

Treatment indicated: oral pan-JAK inhibitor, 5-10 mg twice daily. The investigators collected lesional scalp punch biopsies and peripheral blood from alopecia areata patients. Isolation of CD4+ and CD8+ T cells from PBMCs was achieved by sorting. This specimen was CD4+ T cells sorted from blood, taken at week 24, from a patient treated with tofacitinib. The clonotype originates from a human donor with alopecia areata. The rearrangement uses TRBV23-1 and TRBJ2-7; 9 nucleotides line up with TRBD1. TRBV23-1 is an ORF; its function is uncertain. CDR3 sequence reads: CASSLDRGPYEQYF. In DNA form, the CDR3 reads TGCGCCAGCAGTCTGGACAGGGGCCCCTACGAGCAGTACTTC.